The 5 T cell receptor beta chains reported below all come from one sample, sequenced in a study of a mutant IDH1 vaccine in newly diagnosed glioma. This table comes from immunoSEQ multiplex PCR, and its TCRdb copy is limited to in-frame clones, with some not included. The table records tens of thousands of clones, about three quarters of them present only once. The antigens for these receptors are not known. The time point here: week 11, during vaccination. The vaccine gave 300 ug of a 20-mer mutant IDH1 peptide subcutaneously per dose. Sequences were derived from peripheral blood mononuclear cells (PBMCs), sampled from a glioma patient whose treatment included an IDH1 peptide vaccine. The receptors derive from a man aged 18 to 35 with glioma. Some clones in this sample may be carry-over from other donors' samples.

This chain uses TRBV2 with TRBJ2-7; maybe TRBD1 (8 bases). The germline gives CDR1 SNHLY, CDR2 FYNNEI. This CDR3 has 15 amino acids. The ends were cut back, 4 bases at V and 2 bases at J, with 15 bases in the middle. This chain's CDR3 is CASSANRGGTYEQYF. The CDR3, as DNA: TGTGCCAGCAGTGCGAACAGGGGGGGGACCTACGAGCAGTACTTC.

The chain uses TRBV6-5 and TRBJ1-2; no definite D call. The CDR3 covers 16 residues. V gave up 0 bases and J gave up 3 bases, with 14 bases separating them. Germline lookup yields CDR1 MNHEY and CDR2 SVGAGI. CDR3 region: CASSYSSAEADYGYTF. CDR3 nucleotides: TGTGCCAGCAGTTACTCGAGTGCAGAAGCGGACTATGGCTACACCTTC.

The sample holds a few counts of this clone. The chain couples TRBV6-6 to TRBJ1-1; TRBD1 matches at 8 bases. CDR3 length equals 16 residues. Germline assignment: CDR1 MNHNY and CDR2 SVGAGI (reference sequence). V was clipped by 2 bases and J by 7 bases; unmatched bases: 12. The CDR3 region is CASSYARTGYPVEAFF. CDR3 DNA: TGTGCCAGCAGTTACGCCCGGACAGGGTATCCCGTTGAAGCTTTCTTT.

The V and J genes are TRBV19 and TRBJ2-7; tentatively, D is TRBD2 (5 bases). CDR1 is LNHDA and CDR2 is SQIVND in the germline V gene (reference sequence). V lost 4 bases and J 2 bases, leaving 9 bases between the germline ends. The CDR3 covers 13 residues. Written as DNA, the CDR3 is TGTGCCAGTAGTACCGGGATTACCTACGAGCAGTACTTC. Protein: CASSTGITYEQYF.

The chain joins TRBV10-3 to TRBJ2-5; weak D call: TRBD2 (6 bases). Between the trimmed V and J ends, which lost 11 bases and 2 bases, there was a span of 18 bases. The germline V gene encodes CDR1 ENHRY and CDR2 SYGVKD. The CDR3 totals 14 residues. The CDR3 region is CAAGPGARQETQYF. The CDR3 DNA sequence: TGTGCCGCCGGACCGGGAGCTCGACAAGAGACCCAGTACTTC.